These 3 T cell receptor beta chains originate from one sample sequenced in a study of molecular identifiers for immune sequencing clone quantification. TCRdb redid the calling of the PCR reads with MiXCR, one entry per CDR3 protein. The data show about 68,000 distinct CDR3 sequences, around 18% seen once. The sample consisted of naive CD8+ T cells from blood, with Jurkat cell RNA spiked in. Subset: FACS-sorted CD8+CD4-CCR7+CD45RA+ naive T cells. These receptor sequences come from a human donor in good health. Some libraries in this study had Jurkat cell RNA spiked in.

This clonotype was observed a few times. This chain links TRBV9 with TRBJ2-2; no definite D call. V was shortened by 2 bases and J by 5 bases, with 4 bases between the two germline ends. Germline lookup yields CDR1 SGDLS and CDR2 YYNGEE. The CDR3 is 12 amino acids. The CDR3 is CASSVKTGELFF. CDR3 sequence (DNA): TGTGCCAGCAGCGTTAAGACCGGGGAGCTGTTTTTT.

This clonotype was picked up many times. The chain has TRBV6-5 and TRBJ2-1; 8 bases are a match to TRBD2. V was pared by 6 bases and J by 4 bases, with 14 bases of the junction left unmatched. Germline-derived CDR1 and CDR2 are MNHEY and SVGAGI. This CDR3 contains 17 residues. For the CDR3, the DNA is TGTGCCAGCAGCCACCTAAAAGCGGGAGCCGGATACAATGAGCAGTTCTTC. It specifies CASSHLKAGAGYNEQFF.

This clonotype was recorded many times. This sequence joins TRBV29-1 and TRBJ2-7; 13 positions agree with TRBD2. V lost 4 bases, J lost 0 bases, and 3 bases stayed unmatched. The CDR3 runs 15 residues. From germline, CDR1 is SQVTM and CDR2 ANQGSEA. The chain's CDR3 is CSVVWTSGSSYEQYF. The CDR3 DNA is TGCAGCGTTGTTTGGACTAGCGGGAGCTCCTACGAGCAGTACTTC.